A single sample gave rise to the 23 T cell receptor beta chains below, sequenced in a study of cytomegalovirus exposure and HLA in healthy donors. TCRdb's copy holds only in-frame clones and misses some; the assay was immunoSEQ multiplex PCR. The sample has about 250,000 clones, roughly 87% seen once; the top ten hold more than 10%. The specimen sequenced was PBMCs. Source of these receptors: a man between 18 and 35 years old in good health and CMV-seropositive.

The J gene is TRBJ2-7, the V gene TRBV13; 11 bases are shared with TRBD2. The trim removed 7 bases at V and 5 bases at J, leaving 7 bases unmatched. The V gene's germline CDR1 is PRHDT and CDR2 FYEKMQ (reference sequence). CDR3 length: 14 amino acids. This CDR3 reads CASKIAGGPDEQYF. CDR3 DNA sequence: TGTGCCAGCAAAATAGCGGGAGGGCCCGACGAGCAGTACTTC.

The rearrangement joins TRBV5-1 to TRBJ2-5, with TRBD2 identical over 11 bases. The V and J ends lost 0 bases and 4 bases, in that order; junction bases with no gene match: 5. The V gene's germline CDR1 is SGHRS and CDR2 YFSETQ. This CDR3 is built from 16 residues. In nucleotides, the CDR3 is TGCGCCAGCAGCTTGGTGACTAGCGGGAATCGAGAGACCCAGTACTTC. Translated: CASSLVTSGNRETQYF.

The genes are TRBV7-2 and TRBJ2-7, with 9 bases that match TRBD2. Germline CDR1 reads SGHTA; CDR2 reads FQGNSA. The V gene end was trimmed by 6 bases and the J gene end by 6 bases; junction bases not matched to a gene: 9. The CDR3 spans 14 residues. The DNA of the CDR3 is TGTGCCAGCAGGACGACTAGCGGCGGGGTCGAGCAGTACTTC. Amino acids: CASRTTSGGVEQYF.

This clone was seen only a few times. The chain links TRBV30 to TRBJ2-7; D possibly uses TRBD1 or TRBD2 (5 bases each). V lost 3 bases, J lost 1 base, and 16 bases lay in between. The CDR3 consists of 15 residues. Germline values: CDR1 GTSNPN, CDR2 SVGIG (reference sequence). For the CDR3, the DNA is TGTGCCTGGAGGGGGTGGGGGTCGGGGTCCTACGAGCAGTACTTC. Its translation is CAWRGWGSGSYEQYF.

The chain employs TRBV11-2 and TRBJ1-1, with D maybe TRBD1 (5 bases). Germline V gives CDR1 SGHAT, CDR2 FQNNGV. CDR3 length equals 15 residues. Deletions cut 5 bases from V and 0 bases from J, with 13 bases between. The CDR3 loop is CASSLIGTLNTEAFF. The CDR3 bases are TGTGCCAGCAGCCTTATCGGGACGTTGAACACTGAAGCTTTCTTT.

V and J are TRBV15 and TRBJ2-2; a possible D gene is TRBD1 (6 bases). The CDR3 sequence is 15 residues long. Germline V gene lookup returns CDR1 LNHNV and CDR2 YYDKDF (reference sequence). Trimming pared 2 bases from V and 8 bases from J, leaving 15 bases between. The CDR3 here is CATSRYPGVQGELFF. The CDR3 coding sequence is TGTGCCACCAGCAGATACCCAGGGGTACAGGGGGAGCTGTTTTTT. Combining the CDR3 with reference TRBV15 and TRBJ2-2 gives the whole variable domain DAMVIQNPRYQVTQFGKPVTLSCSQTLNHNVMYWYQQKSSQAPKLLFHYYDKDFNNEADTPDNFQSRRPNTSFCFLDIRSPGLGDTAMYLCATSRYPGVQGELFFGEGSRLTVL.

V is TRBV7-9 and J is TRBJ2-3; a possible D gene is TRBD2 (5 bases). Germline assignment: CDR1 SEHNR and CDR2 FQNEAQ (reference sequence). V was pared by 1 base and J by 2 bases, with 10 bases between. The CDR3 extends over 15 amino acids. The CDR3 here is CASSLVASFTDTQYF. The DNA for the CDR3 is TGTGCCAGCAGCTTAGTGGCTAGCTTCACAGATACGCAGTATTTT.

The J gene is TRBJ1-2, the V gene TRBV7-8; weak D call: TRBD1 (6 bases). The ends were cut back, 4 bases at V and 2 bases at J, with 8 bases in the middle. CDR1 and CDR2 from the germline V gene are SGHVS and FQNEAQ. The CDR3 extends over 13 amino acids. As DNA, the CDR3 is TGTGCCAGCAGCTGGGACAAGAACTATGGCTACACCTTC. This codes for CASSWDKNYGYTF.

The V gene is TRBV9, the J gene TRBJ2-2; 7 bases agree with TRBD2. After removal of 0 bases from V and 9 bases from J, the junction contained 23 bases not matched to a gene. This CDR3 is built from 20 residues. Per the germline V gene, CDR1 is SGDLS and CDR2 is YYNGEE. This chain's CDR3 is CASSVVPATLWAGEDRELFF. The CDR3 DNA follows: TGTGCCAGCAGCGTAGTTCCGGCCACGCTATGGGCGGGAGAAGATCGGGAGCTGTTTTTT.

This chain uses TRBV5-4 with TRBJ2-5, with 10 bases lining up with TRBD2. Unmatched junction bases numbered 8, after V lost 1 base and J lost 5 bases. This CDR3 region has 16 residues. The germline gives CDR1 SGHNT, CDR2 YYREEE (reference sequence). The CDR3 spells CASSLLLAGEGETQYF. CDR3 DNA sequence: TGTGCCAGCAGCTTGTTGCTAGCGGGAGAGGGGGAGACCCAGTACTTC.

This chain connects TRBV6-5 to TRBJ2-7, with a possible D match to TRBD1 (6 bases). The CDR3 contains 15 residues. Trimming removed 3 bases at V and 2 bases at J, with 14 bases between. Germline loops: CDR1 MNHEY, CDR2 SVGAGI. The CDR3 DNA reads TGTGCCAGCAGTTATACCGGGACAAGCACCTACGAGCAGTACTTC. Translation: CASSYTGTSTYEQYF.

The V call is TRBV11-1, the J call TRBJ2-7, with 7 bases identical to TRBD1. The ends lost 5 bases at V and 2 bases at J; junction bases unmatched: 9. This CDR3 comprises 15 residues. Germline CDR1 is SGHAT and CDR2 is FQDESV (reference sequence). The CDR3 spells CASSHYGQAAYEQYF. CDR3 nucleotides: TGTGCCAGCAGCCATTATGGACAGGCTGCCTACGAGCAGTACTTC. Full variable domain (rest looked up from reference TRBV11-1 and TRBJ2-7): EAEVAQSPRYKITEKSQAVAFWCDPISGHATLYWYRQILGQGPELLVQFQDESVVDDSQLPKDRFSAERLKGVDSTLKIQPAELGDSAMYLCASSHYGQAAYEQYFGPGTRLTVT.

The J gene is TRBJ2-7, the V gene TRBV9; D unresolved. The V gene lost 1 base and the J gene lost 4 bases, with 9 bases spanning the gap. This CDR3 comprises 13 residues. Germline CDR1 is SGDLS and CDR2 is YYNGEE. This chain's CDR3 is CASSVKGGYEQYF. Here the CDR3 DNA reads TGTGCCAGCAGCGTAAAGGGTGGTTACGAGCAGTACTTC. Combining the CDR3 with reference TRBV9 and TRBJ2-7 gives the whole variable domain DSGVTQTPKHLITATGQRVTLRCSPRSGDLSVYWYQQSLDQGLQFLIQYYNGEERAKGNILERFSAQQFPDLHSELNLSSLELGDSALYFCASSVKGGYEQYFGPGTRLTVT.

This sequence joins TRBV5-4 and TRBJ1-1; unclear D gene. V lost 0 bases to trimming and J lost 1 base, with 19 bases between them. Per germline, CDR1 SGHNT and CDR2 YYREEE (reference sequence). This CDR3 has 18 residues. The CDR3, as DNA: TGTGCCAGCAGCTTGGGAATCCCTGCGCAGCGGCAGAACACTGAAGCTTTCTTT. It translates to CASSLGIPAQRQNTEAFF.

This sequence joins TRBV27 and TRBJ2-1; tentative D call: TRBD1 (5 bases). V was clipped by 6 bases and J by 3 bases, with 15 bases between them. This CDR3 comprises 15 residues. Germline V gene lookup returns CDR1 MNHEY and CDR2 SMNVEV (reference sequence). The DNA for the CDR3 is TGTGCCAGCAGGAGAACAGGTGGCGGCTACAATGAGCAGTTCTTC. This encodes CASRRTGGGYNEQFF.

The V gene is TRBV2, the J gene TRBJ2-7; D gene uncertain. Trimming shortened V by 6 bases and J by 6 bases, and 21 bases separated the two germline ends. This CDR3 is 15 amino acids long. The germline V gene encodes CDR1 SNHLY and CDR2 FYNNEI. CDR3 loop: CASSITRSSLGEQYF. The CDR3 DNA reads as TGTGCCAGCAGCATAACGCGTAGTAGCCTGGGCGAGCAGTACTTC.

V is TRBV14 and J is TRBJ2-7, with D maybe TRBD2 (5 bases). V was pared by 0 bases and J by 6 bases, with 15 bases between. CDR3 length: 15 amino acids. Per germline, CDR1 SGHDN and CDR2 FVKESK. The CDR3 loop reads CASSQERSSVGEQYF. The CDR3 DNA follows: TGTGCCAGCAGCCAAGAAAGGAGTAGCGTGGGCGAGCAGTACTTC. Variable domain in full (rest from reference TRBV14 and TRBJ2-7): EAGVTQFPSHSVIEKGQTVTLRCDPISGHDNLYWYRRVMGKEIKFLLHFVKESKQDESGMPNNRFLAERTGGTYSTLKVQPAELEDSGVYFCASSQERSSVGEQYFGPGTRLTVT.

Concerning this clone: Other DNA sequences in the sample encode the same CDR3. J is TRBJ2-7 and V is TRBV27, with TRBD2 identical over 10 bases. The V segment lost 2 bases and the J segment 2 bases; nucleotides outside the gene matches: 3. Looked up from germline, CDR1 is MNHEY and CDR2 is SMNVEV (reference sequence). CDR3 length: 15 residues. The CDR3 protein is CASSLRSGRAYEQYF. The DNA of the CDR3 is TGTGCCAGCAGTTTAAGAAGCGGGAGGGCCTACGAGCAGTACTTC.

This chain uses TRBV12-5 with TRBJ1-1; D remains unclear. The CDR3 totals 14 residues. V was clipped by 1 base and J by 4 bases, with 10 bases between them. Germline CDR1 is LGHNT and CDR2 is FRNRAP. CDR3 DNA: TGTGCTAGTGGTTTGGAGGCCTTTGGCACTGAAGCTTTCTTT. It encodes CASGLEAFGTEAFF. Variable domain in full (rest from reference TRBV12-5 and TRBJ1-1): DARVTQTPRHKVTEMGQEVTMRCQPILGHNTVFWYRQTMMQGLELLAYFRNRAPLDDSGMPKDRFSAEMPDATLATLKIQPSEPRDSAVYFCASGLEAFGTEAFFGQGTRLTVV.

This rearrangement joins TRBV28 to TRBJ1-2, with 7 bases lining up with TRBD1. Germline CDR1 and CDR2: MDHEN and SYDVKM. V lost 6 bases to trimming and J lost 4 bases; unmatched junction nucleotides: 5. This CDR3 comprises 13 residues. The DNA of the CDR3 is TGTGCCAGCAGACAGGGGCACCGCTATGGCTACACCTTC. Its protein product is CASRQGHRYGYTF.

The genes are TRBV9 and TRBJ2-5; the D gene could be TRBD1 or TRBD2 (5 bases each). Deletions cut 2 bases from V and 4 bases from J, with 12 bases between. CDR3 length equals 14 residues. Germline lookup yields CDR1 SGDLS and CDR2 YYNGEE. This CDR3 is CASSVTGGSETQYF. CDR3 coding DNA: TGTGCCAGCAGCGTGACTGGGGGTTCAGAGACCCAGTACTTC.

The V call is TRBV11-2, the J call TRBJ1-1; the D is unclear. CDR1 is SGHAT and CDR2 is FQNNGV in the germline V gene. The germline V and J ends were trimmed by 4 bases and 0 bases, with 6 bases remaining between them. The CDR3 is made up of 13 amino acids. This CDR3 is CASSSDMNTEAFF. Written as DNA, the CDR3 is TGTGCCAGCAGCTCAGACATGAACACTGAAGCTTTCTTT.

Only a few counts were recorded for this clone. V and J are TRBV30 and TRBJ1-1, with D maybe TRBD1 (6 bases). Germline values: CDR1 GTSNPN, CDR2 SVGIG (reference sequence). The CDR3 is 13 residues long. V lost 2 bases to trimming and J lost 3 bases, with 10 bases between them. CDR3 amino acids: CAWSPDRHTEAFF. CDR3 DNA: TGTGCCTGGAGTCCCGACAGGCACACTGAAGCTTTCTTT.